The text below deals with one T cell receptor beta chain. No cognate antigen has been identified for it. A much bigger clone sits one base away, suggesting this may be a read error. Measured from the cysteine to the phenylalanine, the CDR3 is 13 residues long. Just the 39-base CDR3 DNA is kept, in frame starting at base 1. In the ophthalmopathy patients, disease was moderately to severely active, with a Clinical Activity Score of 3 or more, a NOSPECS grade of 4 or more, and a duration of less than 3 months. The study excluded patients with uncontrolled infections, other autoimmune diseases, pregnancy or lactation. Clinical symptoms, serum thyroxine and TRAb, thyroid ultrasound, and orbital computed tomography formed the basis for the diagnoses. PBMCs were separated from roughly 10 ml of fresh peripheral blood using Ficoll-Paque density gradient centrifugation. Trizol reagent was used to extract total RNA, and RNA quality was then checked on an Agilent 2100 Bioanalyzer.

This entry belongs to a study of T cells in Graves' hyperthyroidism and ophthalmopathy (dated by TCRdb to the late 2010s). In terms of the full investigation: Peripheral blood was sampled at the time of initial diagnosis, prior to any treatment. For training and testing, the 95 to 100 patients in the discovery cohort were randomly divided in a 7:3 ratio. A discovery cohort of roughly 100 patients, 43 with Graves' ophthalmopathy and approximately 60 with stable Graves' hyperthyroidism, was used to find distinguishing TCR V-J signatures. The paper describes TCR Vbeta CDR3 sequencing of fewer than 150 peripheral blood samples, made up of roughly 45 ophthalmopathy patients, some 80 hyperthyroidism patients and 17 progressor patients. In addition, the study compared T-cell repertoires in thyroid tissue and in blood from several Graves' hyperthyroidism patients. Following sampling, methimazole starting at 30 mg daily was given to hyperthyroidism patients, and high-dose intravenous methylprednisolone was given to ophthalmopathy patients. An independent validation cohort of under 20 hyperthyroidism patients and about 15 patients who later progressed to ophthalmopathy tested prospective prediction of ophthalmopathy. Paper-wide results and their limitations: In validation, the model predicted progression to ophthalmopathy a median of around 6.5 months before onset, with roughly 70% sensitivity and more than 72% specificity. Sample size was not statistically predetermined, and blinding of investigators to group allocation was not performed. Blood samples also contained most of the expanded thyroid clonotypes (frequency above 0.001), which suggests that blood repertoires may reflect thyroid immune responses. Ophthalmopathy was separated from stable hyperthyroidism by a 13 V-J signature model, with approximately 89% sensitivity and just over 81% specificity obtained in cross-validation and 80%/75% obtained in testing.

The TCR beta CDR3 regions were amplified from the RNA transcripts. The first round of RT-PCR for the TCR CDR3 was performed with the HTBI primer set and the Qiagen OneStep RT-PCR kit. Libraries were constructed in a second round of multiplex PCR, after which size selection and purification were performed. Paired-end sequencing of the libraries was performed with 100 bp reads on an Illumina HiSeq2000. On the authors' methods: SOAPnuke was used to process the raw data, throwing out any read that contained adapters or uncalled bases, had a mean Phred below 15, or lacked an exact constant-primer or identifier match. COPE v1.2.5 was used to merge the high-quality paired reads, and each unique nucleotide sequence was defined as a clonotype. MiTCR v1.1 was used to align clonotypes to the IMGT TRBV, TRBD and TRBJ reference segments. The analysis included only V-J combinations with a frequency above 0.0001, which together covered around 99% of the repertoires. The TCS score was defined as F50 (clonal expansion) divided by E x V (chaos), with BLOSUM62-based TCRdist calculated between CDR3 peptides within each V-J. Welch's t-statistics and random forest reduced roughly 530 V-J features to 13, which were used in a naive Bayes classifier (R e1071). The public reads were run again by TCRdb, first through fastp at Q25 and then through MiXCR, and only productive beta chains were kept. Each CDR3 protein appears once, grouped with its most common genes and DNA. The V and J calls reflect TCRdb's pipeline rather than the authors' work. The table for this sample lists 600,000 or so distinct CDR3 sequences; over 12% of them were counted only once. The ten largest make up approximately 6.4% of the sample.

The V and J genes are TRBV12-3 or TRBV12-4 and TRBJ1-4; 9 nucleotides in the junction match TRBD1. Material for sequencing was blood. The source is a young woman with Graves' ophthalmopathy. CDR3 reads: CATGGQGNENLFF. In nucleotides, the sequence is TGTGCTACCGGGGGACAGGGAAATGAAAACCTGTTTTTT.